This TCR beta chain was profiled in a study of OX40 agonist ivuxolimab in advanced cancers. Study-level points and caveats: Partial responders at 0.1-3.0 mg/kg had among the lowest clonal expansion. The mean number of expanded clones was higher in CD8+ T cells than in CD4+.

Sampled blood was obtained at baseline, cycle 4 day 1, and cycle 7 day 1. As regards this clone: The antigen remains undetermined.

Here immunoSEQ multiplex PCR was the method, and the copy in TCRdb shows in-frame clones only, minus some. The sample lists some 44,000 clones, 85% to 90% occurring once. The input for sequencing was CD4+ or CD8+ T cells sorted from blood, taken in a trial of the OX40 agonist ivuxolimab. This receptor was identified in an adult with an advanced solid tumor such as melanoma, head and neck, liver or kidney cancer.

The chain's CDR3 is CASSLGRRGSYTDTQYF. Here the CDR3 DNA reads TGTGCCAGCAGCTTGGGGCGGCGGGGGAGTTACACAGATACGCAGTATTTT. The V gene is TRBV7-6, the J gene TRBJ2-3; 7 bases map to TRBD2. The V segment lost 3 bases and the J segment 2 bases; nucleotides outside the gene matches: 11. Germline V gene sequence: CDR1 SGHVS, CDR2 FNYEAQ. The CDR3 is 17 residues long. Full variable domain (rest looked up from reference TRBV7-6 and TRBJ2-3): GAGVSQSPRYKVTKRGQDVALRCDPISGHVSLYWYRQALGQGPEFLTYFNYEAQQDKSGLPNDRFSAERPEGSISTLTIQRTEQRDSAMYRCASSLGRRGSYTDTQYFGPGTRLTVL.